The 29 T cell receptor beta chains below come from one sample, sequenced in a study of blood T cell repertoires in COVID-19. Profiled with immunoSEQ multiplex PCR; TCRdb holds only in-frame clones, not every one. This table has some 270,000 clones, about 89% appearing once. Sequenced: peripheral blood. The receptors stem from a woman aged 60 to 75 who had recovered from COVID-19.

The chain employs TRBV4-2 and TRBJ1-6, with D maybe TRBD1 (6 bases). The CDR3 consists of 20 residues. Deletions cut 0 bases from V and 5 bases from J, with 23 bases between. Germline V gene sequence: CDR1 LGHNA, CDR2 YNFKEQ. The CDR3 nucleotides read TGTGCCAGCAGCCAAGAAACTGTCCGTAGCTGGGGGCTTGATAATTCACCCCTCCACTTT. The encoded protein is CASSQETVRSWGLDNSPLHF.

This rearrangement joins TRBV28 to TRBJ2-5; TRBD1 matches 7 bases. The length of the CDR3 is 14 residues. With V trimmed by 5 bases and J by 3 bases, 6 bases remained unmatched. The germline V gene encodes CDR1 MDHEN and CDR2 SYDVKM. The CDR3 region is CASSPGTVKETQYF. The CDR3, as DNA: TGTGCCAGCAGTCCAGGGACAGTCAAAGAGACCCAGTACTTC.

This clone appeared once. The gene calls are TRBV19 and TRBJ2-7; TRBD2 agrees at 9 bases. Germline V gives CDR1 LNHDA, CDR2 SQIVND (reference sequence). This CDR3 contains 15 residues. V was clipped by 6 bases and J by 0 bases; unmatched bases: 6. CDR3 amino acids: CASSKTSGLSYEQYF. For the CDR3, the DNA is TGTGCCAGTAGCAAAACTAGCGGGCTCTCCTACGAGCAGTACTTC.

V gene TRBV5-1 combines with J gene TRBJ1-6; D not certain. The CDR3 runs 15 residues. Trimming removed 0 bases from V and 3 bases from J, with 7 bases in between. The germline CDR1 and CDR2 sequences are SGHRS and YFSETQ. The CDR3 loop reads CASSLAGNYNSPLHF. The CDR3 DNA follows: TGCGCCAGCAGCTTGGCGGGGAACTATAATTCACCCCTCCACTTT.

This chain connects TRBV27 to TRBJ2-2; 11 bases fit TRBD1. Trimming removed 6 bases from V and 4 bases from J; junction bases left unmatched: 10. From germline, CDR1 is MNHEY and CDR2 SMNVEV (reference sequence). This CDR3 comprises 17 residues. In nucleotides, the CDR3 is TGTGCCAGCAGATTCCTCGCGGGACAGGGGGGCACCGGGGAGCTGTTTTTT. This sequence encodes CASRFLAGQGGTGELFF.

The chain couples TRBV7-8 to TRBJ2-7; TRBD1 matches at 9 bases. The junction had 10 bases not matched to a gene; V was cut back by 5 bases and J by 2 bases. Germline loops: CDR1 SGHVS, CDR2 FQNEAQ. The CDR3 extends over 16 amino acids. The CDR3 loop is CASSPRGGTGTYEQYF. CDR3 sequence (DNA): TGTGCCAGCAGCCCTAGGGGGGGGACAGGGACCTACGAGCAGTACTTC.

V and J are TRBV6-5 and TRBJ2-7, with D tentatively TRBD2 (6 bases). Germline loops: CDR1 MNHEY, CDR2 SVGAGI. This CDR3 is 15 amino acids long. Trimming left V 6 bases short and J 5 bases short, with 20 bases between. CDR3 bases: TGTGCCAGCAGCCGAGGACTAACCTACCTGGACGAGCAGTACTTC. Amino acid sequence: CASSRGLTYLDEQYF.

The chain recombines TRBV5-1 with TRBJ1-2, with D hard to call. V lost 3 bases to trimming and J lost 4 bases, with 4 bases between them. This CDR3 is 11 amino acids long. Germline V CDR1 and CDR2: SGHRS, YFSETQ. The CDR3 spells CASSSIYGYTF. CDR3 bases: TGCGCCAGCAGCTCAATCTATGGCTACACCTTC.

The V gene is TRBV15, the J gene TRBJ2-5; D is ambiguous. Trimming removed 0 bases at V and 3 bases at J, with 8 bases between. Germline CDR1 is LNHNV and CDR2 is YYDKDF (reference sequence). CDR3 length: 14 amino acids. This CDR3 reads CATSRDQAEETQYF. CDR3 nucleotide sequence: TGTGCCACCAGCAGAGACCAGGCAGAAGAGACCCAGTACTTC. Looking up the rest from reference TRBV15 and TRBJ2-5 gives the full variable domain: DAMVIQNPRYQVTQFGKPVTLSCSQTLNHNVMYWYQQKSSQAPKLLFHYYDKDFNNEADTPDNFQSRRPNTSFCFLDIRSPGLGDTAMYLCATSRDQAEETQYFGPGTRLLVL.

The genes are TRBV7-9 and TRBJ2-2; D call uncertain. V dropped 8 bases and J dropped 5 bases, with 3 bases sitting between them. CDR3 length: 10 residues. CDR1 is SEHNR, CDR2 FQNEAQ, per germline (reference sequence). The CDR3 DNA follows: TGTGCCAGCTCTACCGGGGAGCTGTTTTTT. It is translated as CASSTGELFF.

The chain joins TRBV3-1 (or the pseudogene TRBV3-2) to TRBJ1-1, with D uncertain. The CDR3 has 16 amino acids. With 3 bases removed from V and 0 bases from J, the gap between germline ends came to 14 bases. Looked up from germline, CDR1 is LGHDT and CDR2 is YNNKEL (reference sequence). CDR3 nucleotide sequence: TGTGCCAGCAGCCAGGAGGATCAGCCGGTGAACACTGAAGCTTTCTTT. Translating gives CASSQEDQPVNTEAFF.

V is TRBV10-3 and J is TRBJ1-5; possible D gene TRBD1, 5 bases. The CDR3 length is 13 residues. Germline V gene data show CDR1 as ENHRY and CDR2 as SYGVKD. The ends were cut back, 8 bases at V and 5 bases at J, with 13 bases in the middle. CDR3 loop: CAIGQGGYQPQHF. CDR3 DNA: TGTGCCATCGGGCAGGGAGGGTATCAGCCCCAGCATTTT.

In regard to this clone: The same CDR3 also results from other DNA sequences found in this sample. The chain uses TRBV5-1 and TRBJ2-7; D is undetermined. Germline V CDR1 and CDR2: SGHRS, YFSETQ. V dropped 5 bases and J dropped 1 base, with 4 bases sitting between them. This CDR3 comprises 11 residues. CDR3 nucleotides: TGCGCCAGCAGGTCGTCCTACGAGCAGTACTTC. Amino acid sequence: CASRSSYEQYF.

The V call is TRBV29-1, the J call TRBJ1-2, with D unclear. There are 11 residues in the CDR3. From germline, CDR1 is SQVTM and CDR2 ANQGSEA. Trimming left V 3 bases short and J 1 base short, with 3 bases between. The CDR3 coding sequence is TGCAGCGTTGACCATAACTATGGCTACACCTTC. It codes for CSVDHNYGYTF.

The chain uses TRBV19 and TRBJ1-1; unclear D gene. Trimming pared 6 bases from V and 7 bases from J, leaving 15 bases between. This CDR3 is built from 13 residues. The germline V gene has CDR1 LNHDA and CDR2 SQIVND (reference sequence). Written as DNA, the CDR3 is TGTGCCAGTAGACTTCGATTAGCTTTTGAAGCTTTCTTT. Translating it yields CASRLRLAFEAFF. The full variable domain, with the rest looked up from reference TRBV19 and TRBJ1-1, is DGGITQSPKYLFRKEGQNVTLSCEQNLNHDAMYWYRQDPGQGLRLIYYSQIVNDFQKGDIAEGYSVSREKKESFPLTVTSAQKNPTAFYLCASRLRLAFEAFFGQGTRLTVV.

CDR3 region: CASSLEGVDGYTF. CDR3 coding DNA: TGTGCCAGCAGCTTAGAAGGGGTTGATGGCTACACCTTC. J is TRBJ1-2 and V is TRBV7-9; D perhaps matches TRBD1 (5 bases). CDR3 length: 13 amino acids. Deletions cut 1 base from V and 6 bases from J, with 9 bases between. In germline, CDR1 is SEHNR, CDR2 FQNEAQ (reference sequence).

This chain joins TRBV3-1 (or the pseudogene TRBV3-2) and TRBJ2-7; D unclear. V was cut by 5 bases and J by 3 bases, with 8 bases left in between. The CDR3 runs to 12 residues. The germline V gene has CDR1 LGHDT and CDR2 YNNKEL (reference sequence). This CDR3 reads CASSSLGYEQYF. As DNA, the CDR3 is TGTGCCAGCAGCTCCCTAGGCTACGAGCAGTACTTC.

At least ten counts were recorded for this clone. The CDR3 spells CASSPEGQGAWGYTF. The CDR3, as DNA: TGTGCCAGCTCACCCGAGGGACAGGGGGCTTGGGGCTACACCTTC. The chain links TRBV18 to TRBJ1-2, with 12 bases aligning to TRBD1. The V gene's germline CDR1 is KGHSH and CDR2 LQKENI. V trimming: 3 bases; J trimming: 8 bases; junction bases outside the gene matches: 7. This CDR3 region has 15 residues.

The CDR3 nucleotides are TGTGCCAGCAGCCTATTGACAGGTTCCTATGGCTACACCTTC. It is translated as CASSLLTGSYGYTF. The chain carries TRBV2 and TRBJ1-2; tentatively, D is TRBD1 (6 bases). CDR1 is SNHLY, CDR2 FYNNEI, per germline. This CDR3 is built from 14 residues. Trimming took off 6 bases at V and 4 bases at J, with 15 bases between the two ends.

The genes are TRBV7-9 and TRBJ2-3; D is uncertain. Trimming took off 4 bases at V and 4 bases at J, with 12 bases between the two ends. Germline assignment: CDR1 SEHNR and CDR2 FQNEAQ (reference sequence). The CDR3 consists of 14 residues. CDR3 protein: CASSSREVPDTQYF. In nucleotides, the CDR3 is TGTGCCAGCAGCTCGAGAGAGGTCCCAGATACGCAGTATTTT.

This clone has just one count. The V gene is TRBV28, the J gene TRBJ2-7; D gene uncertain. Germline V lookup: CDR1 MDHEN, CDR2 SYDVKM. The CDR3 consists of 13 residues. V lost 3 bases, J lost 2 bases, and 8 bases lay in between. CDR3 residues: CASSFSQTYEQYF. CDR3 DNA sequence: TGTGCCAGCAGTTTTTCACAGACCTACGAGCAGTACTTC.

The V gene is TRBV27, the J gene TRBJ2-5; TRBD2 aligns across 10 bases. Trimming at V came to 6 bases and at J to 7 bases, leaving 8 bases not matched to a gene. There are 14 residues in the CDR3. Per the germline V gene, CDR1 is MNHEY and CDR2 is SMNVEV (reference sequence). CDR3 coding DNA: TGTGCCAGCAGGCAAGCGGGGGGGTCCGGGACCCAGTACTTC. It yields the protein CASRQAGGSGTQYF.

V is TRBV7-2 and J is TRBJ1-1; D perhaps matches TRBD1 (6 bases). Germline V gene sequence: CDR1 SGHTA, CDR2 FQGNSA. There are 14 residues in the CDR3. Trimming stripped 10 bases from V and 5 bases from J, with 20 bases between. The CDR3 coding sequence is TGTGCCACCGATAGAACAGGGCTAGGAACTGAAGCTTTCTTT. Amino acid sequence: CATDRTGLGTEAFF.

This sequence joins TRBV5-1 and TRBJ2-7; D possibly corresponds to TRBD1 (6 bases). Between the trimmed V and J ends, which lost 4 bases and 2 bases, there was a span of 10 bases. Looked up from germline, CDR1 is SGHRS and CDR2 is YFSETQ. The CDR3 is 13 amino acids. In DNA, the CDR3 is TGCGCCAGCAGCACGACAGGAACCTACGAGCAGTACTTC. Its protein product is CASSTTGTYEQYF.

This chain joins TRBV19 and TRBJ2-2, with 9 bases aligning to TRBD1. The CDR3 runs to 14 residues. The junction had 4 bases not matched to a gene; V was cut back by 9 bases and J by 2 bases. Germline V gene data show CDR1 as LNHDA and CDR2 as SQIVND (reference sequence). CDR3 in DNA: TGTGCCAGCTGGGACAGGGCCAACACCGGGGAGCTGTTTTTT. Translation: CASWDRANTGELFF.

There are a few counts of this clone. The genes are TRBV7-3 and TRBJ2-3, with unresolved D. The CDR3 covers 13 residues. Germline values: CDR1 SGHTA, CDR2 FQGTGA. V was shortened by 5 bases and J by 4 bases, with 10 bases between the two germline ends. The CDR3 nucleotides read TGTGCCAGCAGCCCCCGTCCCCCAGATACGCAGTATTTT. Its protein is CASSPRPPDTQYF.

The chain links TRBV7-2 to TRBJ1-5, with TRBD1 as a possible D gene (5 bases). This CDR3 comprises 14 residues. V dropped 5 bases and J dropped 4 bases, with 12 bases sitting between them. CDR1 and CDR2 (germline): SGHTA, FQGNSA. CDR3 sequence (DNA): TGTGCCAGCAGCCGGGACTACTCTAATCAGCCCCAGCATTTT. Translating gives CASSRDYSNQPQHF. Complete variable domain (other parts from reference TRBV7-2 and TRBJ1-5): GAGVSQSPSNKVTEKGKDVELRCDPISGHTALYWYRQSLGQGLEFLIYFQGNSAPDKSGLPSDRFSAERTGGSVSTLTIQRTQQEDSAVYLCASSRDYSNQPQHFGDGTRLSIL.

In DNA, the CDR3 is TGTGCCAGCAGACCGACAGGGGGAGCTTATGGCTACACCTTC. It specifies CASRPTGGAYGYTF. The chain uses TRBV6-5 and TRBJ1-2; 9 nucleotides match TRBD1. The V gene end was trimmed by 6 bases and the J gene end by 5 bases; junction bases not matched to a gene: 7. The CDR3 runs to 14 residues. Germline lookup yields CDR1 MNHEY and CDR2 SVGAGI.

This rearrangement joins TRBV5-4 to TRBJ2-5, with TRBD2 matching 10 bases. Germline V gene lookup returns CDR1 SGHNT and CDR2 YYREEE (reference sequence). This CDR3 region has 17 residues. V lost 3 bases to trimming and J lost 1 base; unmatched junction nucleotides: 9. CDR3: CASSSAWLAGAQETQYF. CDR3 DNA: TGTGCCAGCAGCTCGGCGTGGCTAGCGGGGGCCCAAGAGACCCAGTACTTC.